A selection of T cell receptor beta chains follows, all from one sample in a study of blood T cell repertoires in COVID-19. Libraries were prepared by immunoSEQ multiplex PCR; TCRdb keeps only in-frame clonotypes and omits some of them. The table includes hundreds of thousands of clones, about 80% detected once. Sequences were obtained from peripheral blood. Receptor source: a woman aged 45-60 years with acute or convalescent COVID-19. The CDR3 runs from the conserved cysteine through the conserved F or W. The order of the fields is J gene, V gene, CDR3 protein.

TRBJ1-3 TRBV28 CASRLGGAGNTIYF
TRBJ2-1 TRBV19 CASSSPDRGLDEQFF
TRBJ1-2 TRBV18 CASTKGVPNYGYTF
TRBJ1-5 TRBV4-1 CASSPGGENQPQHF
TRBJ1-2 TRBV11-2 CASTPPGNYGYTF
TRBJ2-3 TRBV3-1/TRBV3-2 CASSRGQGSTDTQYF
TRBJ2-1 TRBV12-3/TRBV12-4 CASSPVGYEQFF
TRBJ1-2 TRBV19 CASSVGALGGYTF
TRBJ1-4 TRBV4-1 CASSQVIFTNEKLFF
TRBJ1-4 TRBV12-3/TRBV12-4 CASSLLNPPGLFF
TRBJ2-3 TRBV5-6 CASSWGQEDTQYF
TRBJ2-6 TRBV19 CASMGSSGANVLTF
TRBJ1-5 TRBV7-9 CASSLGDRGNQPQHF
TRBJ2-2 TRBV10-1 CASSEMSLQGSTGELFF
TRBJ1-1 TRBV5-1 CASSLVAGGGMDTEAFF
TRBJ2-6 TRBV6-1 CASSDRPGANVLTF
TRBJ1-2 TRBV27 CASSRTGAWDGYTF
TRBJ2-6 TRBV27 CASSRQGQGASGANVLTF
TRBJ1-2 TRBV5-1 CASSLGGEPAYGYTF
TRBJ2-1 TRBV28 CASRRGTSVHEQFF
TRBJ1-2 TRBV28 CASSLTSTLTNYGYTF
TRBJ2-1 TRBV27 CASSARGSREPFFYNEQFF
TRBJ2-3 TRBV7-2 CASSVLAGVGDTQYF
TRBJ2-3 TRBV4-2 CASSLPGSTDTQYF
TRBJ1-1 TRBV6-5 CASSPGGGTTFF
TRBJ1-5 TRBV24-1 CATILKGQPQHF
TRBJ2-3 TRBV9 CASSVRIGGSTDTQYF
TRBJ1-1 TRBV7-8 CASSLGQEKAFF
TRBJ1-1 TRBV7-2 CASSLVWTSNTEAFF
TRBJ1-1 TRBV5-1 CASSLSQGLRNTEAFF
TRBJ2-1 TRBV7-9 CASSADRDINEQFF
TRBJ1-2 TRBV19 CASSPGQGVLLGYTF
TRBJ1-5 TRBV19 CASTGRRATSNQPQHF
TRBJ1-2 TRBV5-1 CASSLAQGAYGYTF
TRBJ2-3 TRBV6-2/TRBV6-3 CASSYAPLAGVTDTQYF
TRBJ2-5 TRBV6-2/TRBV6-3 CASSYSFGTGKETQYF
TRBJ2-1 TRBV9 CASSQDSGVYNEQFF
TRBJ2-1 TRBV28 CASSSTVGTYNEQFF
TRBJ2-1 TRBV7-2 CASSSSTRGQFF
TRBJ1-1 TRBV7-9 CASSLMRSTEAFF
TRBJ1-1 TRBV6-2/TRBV6-3 CASSYRTFGAFF
TRBJ2-2 TRBV19 CASMGTGGAPGELFF